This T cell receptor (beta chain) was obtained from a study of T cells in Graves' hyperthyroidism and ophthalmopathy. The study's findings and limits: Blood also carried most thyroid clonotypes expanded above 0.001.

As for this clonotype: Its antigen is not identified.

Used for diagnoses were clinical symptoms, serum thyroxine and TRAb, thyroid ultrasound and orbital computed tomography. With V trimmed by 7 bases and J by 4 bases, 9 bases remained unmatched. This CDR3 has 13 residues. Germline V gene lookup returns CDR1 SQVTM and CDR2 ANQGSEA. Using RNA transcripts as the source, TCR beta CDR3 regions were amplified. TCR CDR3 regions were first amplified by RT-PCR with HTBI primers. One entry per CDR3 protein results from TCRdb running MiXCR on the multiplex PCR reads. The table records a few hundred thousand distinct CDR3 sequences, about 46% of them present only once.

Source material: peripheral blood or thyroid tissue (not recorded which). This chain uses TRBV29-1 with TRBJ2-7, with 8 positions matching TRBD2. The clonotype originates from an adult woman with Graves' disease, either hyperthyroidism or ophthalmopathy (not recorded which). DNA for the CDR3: TGCAGCGCTAACAGCGGGAGTCGGTACGAGCAGTACTTC. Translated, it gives CSANSGSRYEQYF.